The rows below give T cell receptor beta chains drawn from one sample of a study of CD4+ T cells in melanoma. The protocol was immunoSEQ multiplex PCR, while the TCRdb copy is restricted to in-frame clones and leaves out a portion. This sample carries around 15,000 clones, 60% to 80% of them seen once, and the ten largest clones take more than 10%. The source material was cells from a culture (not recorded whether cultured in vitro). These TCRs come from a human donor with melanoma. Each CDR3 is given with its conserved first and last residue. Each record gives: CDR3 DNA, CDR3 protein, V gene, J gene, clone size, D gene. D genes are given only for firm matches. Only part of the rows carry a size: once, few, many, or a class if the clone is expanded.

cdr3_nt: TGTGCCAGCAGCCTATGGGACAGGGTCAACGAGCAGTACTTC
cdr3_aa: CASSLWDRVNEQYF
v_call: TRBV7-2
j_call: TRBJ2-7
clone_size: few
d_call: TRBD1

cdr3_nt: TGTGCCAGCAGTACCGAACCGGGGAGGATTGCTGAAGCTTTCTTT
cdr3_aa: CASSTEPGRIAEAFF
v_call: TRBV28
j_call: TRBJ1-1
clone_size: NA
d_call: NA

cdr3_nt: TGTGCCAGCAGCCAATTGACAGGGCTAGCCAAAAACATTCAGTACTTC
cdr3_aa: CASSQLTGLAKNIQYF
v_call: TRBV14
j_call: TRBJ2-4
clone_size: NA
d_call: TRBD1

cdr3_nt: TGTGCCAGCAACCCAAGGGGTTCTGGTGGCTACACCTTC
cdr3_aa: CASNPRGSGGYTF
v_call: TRBV2
j_call: TRBJ1-2
clone_size: NA
d_call: NA

cdr3_nt: TGTGCCGCCCCCGCCAGGGGTATTTCATGTAGCGAGCAGTACTTC
cdr3_aa: CAAPARGISCSEQYF
v_call: TRBV6-4
j_call: TRBJ2-7
clone_size: NA
d_call: NA

cdr3_nt: TGTGCCACCAGCAGGGGATGGGGGACCCAGTACTTC
cdr3_aa: CATSRGWGTQYF
v_call: TRBV15
j_call: TRBJ2-5
clone_size: NA
d_call: NA

cdr3_nt: TGTGCCAGCAGCGTACGCCGGGACAGGGGCCCCCGGACAAACACCGGGGAGCTGTTTTTT
cdr3_aa: CASSVRRDRGPRTNTGELFF
v_call: TRBV9
j_call: TRBJ2-2
clone_size: once
d_call: TRBD1

cdr3_nt: TGTGCCAGCAGTGAAGCATCCGGGAGAGCCTACGAGCAGTACTTC
cdr3_aa: CASSEASGRAYEQYF
v_call: TRBV6-1
j_call: TRBJ2-7
clone_size: NA
d_call: NA

cdr3_nt: TGTGCCAGCAGCACGCGGGGGGACACAAACACCGGGGAGCTGTTTTTT
cdr3_aa: CASSTRGDTNTGELFF
v_call: TRBV9
j_call: TRBJ2-2
clone_size: NA
d_call: TRBD2

cdr3_nt: TGTGCCAGCAGCCGCACTTCACCAGATACGCAGTATTTT
cdr3_aa: CASSRTSPDTQYF
v_call: TRBV5-4
j_call: TRBJ2-3
clone_size: medium-sized
d_call: NA

cdr3_nt: TGTGCCAGCAGTCGACAGGGGGCCGGCTACACCTTC
cdr3_aa: CASSRQGAGYTF
v_call: TRBV6-5
j_call: TRBJ1-2
clone_size: NA
d_call: TRBD1

cdr3_nt: TGTGCCAGCAGCTTACAAGGACAGGGGGGAAAAGGCTACACCTTC
cdr3_aa: CASSLQGQGGKGYTF
v_call: TRBV7-9
j_call: TRBJ1-2
clone_size: NA
d_call: TRBD1

cdr3_nt: TGTGCCAGCAGTGGGCTGATGGGAGGTGGCTACACCTTC
cdr3_aa: CASSGLMGGGYTF
v_call: TRBV6-1
j_call: TRBJ1-2
clone_size: few
d_call: NA

cdr3_nt: TGTGCCAGCAGCTTGGTTGGAGGGGGGCCGTACTATGGCTACACCTTC
cdr3_aa: CASSLVGGGPYYGYTF
v_call: TRBV5-6
j_call: TRBJ1-2
clone_size: NA
d_call: NA

cdr3_nt: TGTGCTAGCAGCTTAGGGGGTCAGTACGAGCAGTACTTC
cdr3_aa: CASSLGGQYEQYF
v_call: TRBV7-7
j_call: TRBJ2-7
clone_size: NA
d_call: NA

cdr3_nt: TGTGCCAGCAGCTTAGCATTCTCCCAAGAGACCCAGTACTTC
cdr3_aa: CASSLAFSQETQYF
v_call: TRBV7-9
j_call: TRBJ2-5
clone_size: NA
d_call: NA

cdr3_nt: TGTGCCACCAGCAGAGATGGGGGGAGGCTAGCGGAAATCACAGATACGCAGTATTTT
cdr3_aa: CATSRDGGRLAEITDTQYF
v_call: TRBV15
j_call: TRBJ2-3
clone_size: NA
d_call: TRBD2

cdr3_nt: TGTGCCAGCAGCTTATTCGGGGGCCTGGTGGAGACCCAGTACTTC
cdr3_aa: CASSLFGGLVETQYF
v_call: TRBV7-7
j_call: TRBJ2-5
clone_size: NA
d_call: NA

cdr3_nt: TGTGCCAGCCTTAACCGGGGGAACGGGATGAACACTGAAGCTTTCTTT
cdr3_aa: CASLNRGNGMNTEAFF
v_call: TRBV28
j_call: TRBJ1-1
clone_size: once
d_call: NA

cdr3_nt: TGCGCCAGCAGCTCACGACCGGGACAGGGAGGATCACCCCTCCACTTT
cdr3_aa: CASSSRPGQGGSPLHF
v_call: TRBV5-1
j_call: TRBJ1-6
clone_size: NA
d_call: TRBD1

cdr3_nt: TGTGCCAGCTCACCCGCAACGGGGGGGCGCGAGCAGTTCTTC
cdr3_aa: CASSPATGGREQFF
v_call: TRBV18
j_call: TRBJ2-1
clone_size: NA
d_call: TRBD2

cdr3_nt: TGCGCCACCAGAGAGGGGACAGGGGGTACCGGGGAGCTGTTTTTT
cdr3_aa: CATREGTGGTGELFF
v_call: TRBV4-1
j_call: TRBJ2-2
clone_size: NA
d_call: TRBD1

cdr3_nt: TGTGCCAGCAGCCCCAGGGTCGCTAACTATGGCTACACCTTC
cdr3_aa: CASSPRVANYGYTF
v_call: TRBV13
j_call: TRBJ1-2
clone_size: NA
d_call: NA

cdr3_nt: TGTGCAAGTCGCTTACACCCCCCCCGGGATGGCTACACCTTC
cdr3_aa: CASRLHPPRDGYTF
v_call: TRBV12-2
j_call: TRBJ1-2
clone_size: NA
d_call: NA

cdr3_nt: TGCGCCAGCAGCTGGGCAGGGCCAAATGAAAAACTGTTTTTT
cdr3_aa: CASSWAGPNEKLFF
v_call: TRBV5-1
j_call: TRBJ1-4
clone_size: NA
d_call: NA

cdr3_nt: TGTGCCAGCAGCCGAAAACAGGGTTTTAACTATGGCTACACCTTC
cdr3_aa: CASSRKQGFNYGYTF
v_call: TRBV9
j_call: TRBJ1-2
clone_size: NA
d_call: NA

cdr3_nt: TGCAGCGTCTTAGACAGGGGAGACTACAATGAGCAGTTCTTC
cdr3_aa: CSVLDRGDYNEQFF
v_call: TRBV29-1
j_call: TRBJ2-1
clone_size: NA
d_call: TRBD1

cdr3_nt: TGTGCCAGCAGCTTAGATCTTAGGGAGACCCAGTACTTC
cdr3_aa: CASSLDLRETQYF
v_call: TRBV11-2
j_call: TRBJ2-5
clone_size: NA
d_call: NA

cdr3_nt: TGTGCCAGCAGTGAGGTCCCTCGGGGTGAGCAGTTCTTC
cdr3_aa: CASSEVPRGEQFF
v_call: TRBV2
j_call: TRBJ2-1
clone_size: NA
d_call: NA

cdr3_nt: TGTGCCACCTCCAGGTCCACAGATACGCAGTATTTT
cdr3_aa: CATSRSTDTQYF
v_call: TRBV15
j_call: TRBJ2-3
clone_size: NA
d_call: NA

cdr3_nt: TGTGCCAGCAGCTTAGGTACCCAGCGGGGTTACGAGCAGTACTTC
cdr3_aa: CASSLGTQRGYEQYF
v_call: TRBV11-2
j_call: TRBJ2-7
clone_size: NA
d_call: TRBD2

cdr3_nt: TGTGCCAGCAGCTTGGTGGGACAGGTTAGCTCCTACGAGCAGTACTTC
cdr3_aa: CASSLVGQVSSYEQYF
v_call: TRBV5-6
j_call: TRBJ2-7
clone_size: few
d_call: TRBD1

cdr3_nt: TGTGCCAGCAGCACTACCTACAATGAGCAGTTCTTC
cdr3_aa: CASSTTYNEQFF
v_call: TRBV9
j_call: TRBJ2-1
clone_size: NA
d_call: NA

cdr3_nt: TGTGCCAGCAGCCCAGGCAGGCACATTTCTAATGAAAAACTGTTTTTT
cdr3_aa: CASSPGRHISNEKLFF
v_call: TRBV7-6
j_call: TRBJ1-4
clone_size: NA
d_call: NA

cdr3_nt: TGTGCCAGCAGCAAGGACCCCGGAGATGAAAAACTGTTTTTT
cdr3_aa: CASSKDPGDEKLFF
v_call: TRBV27
j_call: TRBJ1-4
clone_size: NA
d_call: NA

cdr3_nt: TGCAGCGTCTTGAAGGGCCAGAACTATGGCTATACCTTC
cdr3_aa: CSVLKGQNYGYTF
v_call: TRBV29-1
j_call: TRBJ1-2
clone_size: NA
d_call: NA

cdr3_nt: TGTGCCAGCAGCTTAGTTATGGGGGCCCTTAATGAAAAACTGTTTTTT
cdr3_aa: CASSLVMGALNEKLFF
v_call: TRBV7-8
j_call: TRBJ1-4
clone_size: NA
d_call: NA

cdr3_nt: TGCGCCAGCAGCTTGTTGCCGGGAATGAAAGAGACCCAGTACTTC
cdr3_aa: CASSLLPGMKETQYF
v_call: TRBV5-1
j_call: TRBJ2-5
clone_size: once
d_call: NA

cdr3_nt: TGTGCCAGCCGGCCGCCGACTAGTAACTATGGCTACACCTTC
cdr3_aa: CASRPPTSNYGYTF
v_call: TRBV28
j_call: TRBJ1-2
clone_size: once
d_call: NA

cdr3_nt: TGTGCCAGCAGCTTAGAACAGCTCCCGCGCGGTGAGCAGTTCTTC
cdr3_aa: CASSLEQLPRGEQFF
v_call: TRBV5-4
j_call: TRBJ2-1
clone_size: once
d_call: NA

cdr3_nt: TGTGCCAGCCGCGGGGGGGGCCGGCAGTACTTC
cdr3_aa: CASRGGGRQYF
v_call: TRBV6-5
j_call: TRBJ2-5
clone_size: NA
d_call: TRBD2

cdr3_nt: TGCGCCAGCAGCTTGGCTGTCACCGGGGAGCTGTTTTTT
cdr3_aa: CASSLAVTGELFF
v_call: TRBV5-1
j_call: TRBJ2-2
clone_size: NA
d_call: NA

cdr3_nt: TGCGCCAGCGGGACCGGGACTAGCGGGAACAATGAGCAGTTCTTC
cdr3_aa: CASGTGTSGNNEQFF
v_call: TRBV5-1
j_call: TRBJ2-1
clone_size: NA
d_call: TRBD2

cdr3_nt: TGTGCCAGCAAAGCTAACTATGGCTACACCTTC
cdr3_aa: CASKANYGYTF
v_call: TRBV6-5
j_call: TRBJ1-2
clone_size: NA
d_call: NA

cdr3_nt: TGTGCCAGTATCGACAGGGCCTACTCTTATGGCTACACCTTC
cdr3_aa: CASIDRAYSYGYTF
v_call: TRBV19
j_call: TRBJ1-2
clone_size: once
d_call: TRBD1

cdr3_nt: TGTGCCAGCAGTGAAGCGCTTGGTAGCGGGGGGGGTCGAACCGGGGAGCTGTTTTTT
cdr3_aa: CASSEALGSGGGRTGELFF
v_call: TRBV2
j_call: TRBJ2-2
clone_size: NA
d_call: TRBD2

cdr3_nt: TGCGCCAGCAGCCAAGCCCCAACTAATGAAAAACTGTTTTTT
cdr3_aa: CASSQAPTNEKLFF
v_call: TRBV4-1
j_call: TRBJ1-4
clone_size: NA
d_call: NA

cdr3_nt: TGTGCCAGCAGCTTAGTAGCGGGGGCTAACACCGGGGAGCTGTTTTTT
cdr3_aa: CASSLVAGANTGELFF
v_call: TRBV7-6
j_call: TRBJ2-2
clone_size: NA
d_call: TRBD2

cdr3_nt: TGCGCCAGCAGCCAAGGGACTATGTATCTCTCCGTACGCGATGAGCAGTTCTTC
cdr3_aa: CASSQGTMYLSVRDEQFF
v_call: TRBV4-1
j_call: TRBJ2-1
clone_size: NA
d_call: NA

cdr3_nt: TGTGCCAGCAGCTTATCAGGGGACAGGGGCATTCGCCAGCCCCAGCATTTT
cdr3_aa: CASSLSGDRGIRQPQHF
v_call: TRBV7-2
j_call: TRBJ1-5
clone_size: NA
d_call: TRBD1

cdr3_nt: TGTGCCTGGCAGGGGGATAATGAAAAACTGTTTTTT
cdr3_aa: CAWQGDNEKLFF
v_call: TRBV30
j_call: TRBJ1-4
clone_size: NA
d_call: TRBD1

cdr3_nt: TGTGCCAGCAGCTTAGATCGGGGAGGGCTCTATGGCTACACCTTC
cdr3_aa: CASSLDRGGLYGYTF
v_call: TRBV11-1
j_call: TRBJ1-2
clone_size: few
d_call: NA

cdr3_nt: TGTGCCAGCACCTTTTTCGGGGGGAGTTCTAGCTATGGCTACACCTTC
cdr3_aa: CASTFFGGSSSYGYTF
v_call: TRBV7-2
j_call: TRBJ1-2
clone_size: few
d_call: NA

cdr3_nt: TGTGCCAGCAGTGAGATACGCTGGTACAATGAGCAGTTCTTC
cdr3_aa: CASSEIRWYNEQFF
v_call: TRBV2
j_call: TRBJ2-1
clone_size: NA
d_call: NA

cdr3_nt: TGTGCCAGCTCACGCGAAGGACGGAGCGTTGTGGATGGCTACACCTTC
cdr3_aa: CASSREGRSVVDGYTF
v_call: TRBV18
j_call: TRBJ1-2
clone_size: NA
d_call: NA

cdr3_nt: TGTGCCAGCAGCGTAGTCGGGTCTGGGGCCAACGTCCTGACTTTC
cdr3_aa: CASSVVGSGANVLTF
v_call: TRBV9
j_call: TRBJ2-6
clone_size: NA
d_call: NA

cdr3_nt: TGTGCCAGCAGCCCATCGATTGACAGGGGGAACTATGGCTACACCTTC
cdr3_aa: CASSPSIDRGNYGYTF
v_call: TRBV11-2
j_call: TRBJ1-2
clone_size: NA
d_call: TRBD1

cdr3_nt: TGTGCCAGCAGCCAAGATCGCCGGGGTAATGAAAAACTGTTTTTT
cdr3_aa: CASSQDRRGNEKLFF
v_call: TRBV4-2
j_call: TRBJ1-4
clone_size: NA
d_call: NA

cdr3_nt: TGTGCAAGTCGCCAAGGGGCCTCCAGGACCTATGGCTACACCTTC
cdr3_aa: CASRQGASRTYGYTF
v_call: TRBV12-2
j_call: TRBJ1-2
clone_size: NA
d_call: NA